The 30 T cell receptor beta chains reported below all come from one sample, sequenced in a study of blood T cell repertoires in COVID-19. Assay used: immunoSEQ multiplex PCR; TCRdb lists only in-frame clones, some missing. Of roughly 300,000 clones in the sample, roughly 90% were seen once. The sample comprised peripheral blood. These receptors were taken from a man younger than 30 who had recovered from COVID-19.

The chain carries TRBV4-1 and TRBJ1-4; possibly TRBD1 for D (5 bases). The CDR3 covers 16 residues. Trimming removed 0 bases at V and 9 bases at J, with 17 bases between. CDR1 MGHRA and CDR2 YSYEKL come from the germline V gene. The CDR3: CASSQEAPATGQKLFF. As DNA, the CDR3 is TGCGCCAGCAGCCAAGAGGCCCCTGCTACAGGCCAAAAACTGTTTTTT.

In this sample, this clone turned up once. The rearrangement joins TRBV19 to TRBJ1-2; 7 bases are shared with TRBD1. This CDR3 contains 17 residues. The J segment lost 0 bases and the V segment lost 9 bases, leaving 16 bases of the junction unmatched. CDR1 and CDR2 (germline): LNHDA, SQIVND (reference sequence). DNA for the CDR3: TGTGCCAGCGCCTCCTCCGGACAGGACCCCTCTAACTATGGCTACACCTTC. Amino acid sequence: CASASSGQDPSNYGYTF.

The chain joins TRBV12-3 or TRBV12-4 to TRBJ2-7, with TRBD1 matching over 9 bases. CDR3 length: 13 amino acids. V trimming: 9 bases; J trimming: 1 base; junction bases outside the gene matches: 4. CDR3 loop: CASRQGVSYEQYF. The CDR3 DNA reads TGTGCCAGTAGACAGGGGGTTTCCTACGAGCAGTACTTC.

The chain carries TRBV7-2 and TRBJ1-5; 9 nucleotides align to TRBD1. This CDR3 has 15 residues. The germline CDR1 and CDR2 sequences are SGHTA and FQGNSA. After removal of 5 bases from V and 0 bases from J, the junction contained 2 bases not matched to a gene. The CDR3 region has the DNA TGTGCCAGCAGCCGGACAGGGGATAGCAATCAGCCCCAGCATTTT. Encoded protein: CASSRTGDSNQPQHF.

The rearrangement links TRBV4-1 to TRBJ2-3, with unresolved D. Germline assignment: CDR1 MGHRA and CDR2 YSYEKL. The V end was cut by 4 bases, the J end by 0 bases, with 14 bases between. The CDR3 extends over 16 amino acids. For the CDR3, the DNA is TGCGCCAGCAGCCCCTTTGGGCTCTCTAGCACAGATACGCAGTATTTT. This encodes CASSPFGLSSTDTQYF.

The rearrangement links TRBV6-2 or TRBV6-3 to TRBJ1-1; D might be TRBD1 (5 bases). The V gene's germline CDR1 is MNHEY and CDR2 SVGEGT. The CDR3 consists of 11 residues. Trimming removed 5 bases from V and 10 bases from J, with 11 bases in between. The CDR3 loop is CASSITGLAFF. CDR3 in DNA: TGTGCCAGCAGTATCACAGGATTAGCTTTCTTT.

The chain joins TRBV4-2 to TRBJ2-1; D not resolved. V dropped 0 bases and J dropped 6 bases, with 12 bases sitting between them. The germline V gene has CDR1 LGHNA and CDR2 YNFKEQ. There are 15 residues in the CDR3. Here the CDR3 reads CASSQEDSTGNEQFF. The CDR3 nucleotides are TGTGCCAGCAGCCAAGAAGACTCCACGGGCAATGAGCAGTTCTTC.

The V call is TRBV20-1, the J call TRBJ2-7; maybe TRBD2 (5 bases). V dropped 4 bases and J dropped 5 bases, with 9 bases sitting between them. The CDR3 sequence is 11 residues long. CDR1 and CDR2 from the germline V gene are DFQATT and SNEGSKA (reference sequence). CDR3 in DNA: TGCAGTGCTACGGACGGGGACGAGCAGTACTTC. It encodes CSATDGDEQYF.

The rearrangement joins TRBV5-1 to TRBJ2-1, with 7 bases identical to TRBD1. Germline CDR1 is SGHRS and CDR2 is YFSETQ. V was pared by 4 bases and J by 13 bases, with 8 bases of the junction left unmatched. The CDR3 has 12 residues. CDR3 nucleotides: TGCGCCAGCAGCCCCTACACAGGGGTCCAGTTCTTC. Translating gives CASSPYTGVQFF.

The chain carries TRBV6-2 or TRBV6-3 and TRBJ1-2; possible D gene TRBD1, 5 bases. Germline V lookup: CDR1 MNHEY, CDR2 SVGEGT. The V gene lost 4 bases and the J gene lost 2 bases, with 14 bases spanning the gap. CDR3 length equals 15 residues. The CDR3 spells CASSSTVTENYGYTF. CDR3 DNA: TGTGCCAGCAGTTCGACGGTGACAGAAAACTATGGCTACACCTTC.

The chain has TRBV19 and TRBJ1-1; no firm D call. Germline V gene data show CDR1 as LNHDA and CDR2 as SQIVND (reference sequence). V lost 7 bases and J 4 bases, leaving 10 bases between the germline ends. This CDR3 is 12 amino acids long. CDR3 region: CASKDWGTEAFF. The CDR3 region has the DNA TGTGCCAGTAAGGACTGGGGCACTGAAGCTTTCTTT.

The CDR3 reads CASSSLAGAYEQYF. The CDR3 nucleotides read TGTGCCAGCAGCTCCCTAGCGGGAGCCTACGAGCAGTACTTC. The chain recombines TRBV7-9 with TRBJ2-7, with 10 bases identical to TRBD2. The CDR3 consists of 14 residues. Germline loops: CDR1 SEHNR, CDR2 FQNEAQ (reference sequence). Trimming at V came to 4 bases and at J to 2 bases, leaving 2 bases not matched to a gene. Based on the CDR3 plus reference TRBV7-9 and TRBJ2-7, the full variable domain is DTGVSQNPRHKITKRGQNVTFRCDPISEHNRLYWYRQTLGQGPEFLTYFQNEAQLEKSRLLSDRFSAERPKGSFSTLEIQRTEQGDSAMYLCASSSLAGAYEQYFGPGTRLTVT.

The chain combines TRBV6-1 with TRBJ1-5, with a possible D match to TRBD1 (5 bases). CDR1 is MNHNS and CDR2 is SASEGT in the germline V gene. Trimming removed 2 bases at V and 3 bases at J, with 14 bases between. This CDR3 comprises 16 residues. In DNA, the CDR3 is TGTGCCAGCAGTGAATCCCTACAGGTTTACAATCAGCCCCAGCATTTT. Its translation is CASSESLQVYNQPQHF.

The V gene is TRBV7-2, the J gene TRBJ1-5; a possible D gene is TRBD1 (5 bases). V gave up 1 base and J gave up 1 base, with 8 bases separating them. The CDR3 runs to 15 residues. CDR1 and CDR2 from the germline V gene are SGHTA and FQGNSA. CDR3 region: CASSLEGQSNQPQHF. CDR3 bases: TGTGCCAGCAGCTTAGAGGGGCAGAGCAATCAGCCCCAGCATTTT.

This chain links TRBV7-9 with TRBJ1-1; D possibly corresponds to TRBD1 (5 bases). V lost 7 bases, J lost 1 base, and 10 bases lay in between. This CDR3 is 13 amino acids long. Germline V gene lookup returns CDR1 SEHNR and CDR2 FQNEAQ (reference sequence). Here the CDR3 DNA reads TGTGCCAGCACCCGACAGAAGAACACTGAAGCTTTCTTT. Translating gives CASTRQKNTEAFF. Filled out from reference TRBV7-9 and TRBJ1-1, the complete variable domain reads DTGVSQNPRHKITKRGQNVTFRCDPISEHNRLYWYRQTLGQGPEFLTYFQNEAQLEKSRLLSDRFSAERPKGSFSTLEIQRTEQGDSAMYLCASTRQKNTEAFFGQGTRLTVV.

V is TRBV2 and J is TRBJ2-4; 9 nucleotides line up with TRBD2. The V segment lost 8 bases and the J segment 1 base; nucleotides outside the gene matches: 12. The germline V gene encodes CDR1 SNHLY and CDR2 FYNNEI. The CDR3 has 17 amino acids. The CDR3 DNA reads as TGTGCCAGCTTCCTGAAGCGGGGGGCAGAGGCCAAAAACATTCAGTACTTC. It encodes CASFLKRGAEAKNIQYF.

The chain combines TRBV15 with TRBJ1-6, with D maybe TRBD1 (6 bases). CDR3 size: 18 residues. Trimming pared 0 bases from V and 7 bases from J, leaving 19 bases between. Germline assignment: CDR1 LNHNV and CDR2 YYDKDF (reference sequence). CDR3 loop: CATSRDYPGGGTNSPLHF. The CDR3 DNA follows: TGTGCCACCAGCAGAGATTACCCGGGAGGGGGAACCAATTCACCCCTCCACTTT.

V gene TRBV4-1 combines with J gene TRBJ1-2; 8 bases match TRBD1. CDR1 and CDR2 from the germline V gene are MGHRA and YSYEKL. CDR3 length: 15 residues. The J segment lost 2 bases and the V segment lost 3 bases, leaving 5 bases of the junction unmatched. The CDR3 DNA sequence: TGCGCCAGCAGCCATCTGCAGGGGGCGAACTATGGCTACACCTTC. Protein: CASSHLQGANYGYTF.

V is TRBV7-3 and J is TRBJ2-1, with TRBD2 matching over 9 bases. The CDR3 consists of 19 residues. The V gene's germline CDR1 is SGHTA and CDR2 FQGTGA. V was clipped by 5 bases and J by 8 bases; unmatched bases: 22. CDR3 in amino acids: CASSPTMLVAGAREDEQFF. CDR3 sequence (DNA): TGTGCCAGCAGCCCTACCATGTTGGTAGCGGGAGCAAGGGAGGATGAGCAGTTCTTC.

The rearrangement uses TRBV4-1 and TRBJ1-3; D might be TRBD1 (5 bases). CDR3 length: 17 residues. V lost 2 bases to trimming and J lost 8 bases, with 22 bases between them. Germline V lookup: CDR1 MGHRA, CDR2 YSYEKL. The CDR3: CASSQFTGLTTGYTIYF. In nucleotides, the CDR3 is TGCGCCAGCAGCCAATTCACGGGACTGACGACTGGGTACACCATATATTTT.

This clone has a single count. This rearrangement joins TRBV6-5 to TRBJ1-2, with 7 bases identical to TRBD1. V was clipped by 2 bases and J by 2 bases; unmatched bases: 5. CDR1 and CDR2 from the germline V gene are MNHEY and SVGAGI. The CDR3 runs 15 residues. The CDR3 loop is CASSYGGQTNYGYTF. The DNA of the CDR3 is TGTGCCAGCAGTTACGGGGGACAGACGAACTATGGCTACACCTTC.

Here the CDR3 DNA reads TGTGCCAGCAGTTGGACTTCGGACACTGAAGCTTTCTTT. It yields the protein CASSWTSDTEAFF. This chain joins TRBV27 and TRBJ1-1; D is unresolved. The CDR3 has 13 amino acids. The ends were cut back, 4 bases at V and 3 bases at J, with 9 bases in the middle. Germline lookup yields CDR1 MNHEY and CDR2 SMNVEV (reference sequence).

For the CDR3, the DNA is TGTGCCAGCAGCCCCCGGTTTAGCGGGAGGGCCTACGAGCAGTACTTC. Protein product: CASSPRFSGRAYEQYF. This rearrangement joins TRBV13 to TRBJ2-7; 11 bases are shared with TRBD2. The CDR3 spans 16 residues. The germline gives CDR1 PRHDT, CDR2 FYEKMQ (reference sequence). Trimming cost V 5 bases and J 2 bases; bases outside gene matches: 8.

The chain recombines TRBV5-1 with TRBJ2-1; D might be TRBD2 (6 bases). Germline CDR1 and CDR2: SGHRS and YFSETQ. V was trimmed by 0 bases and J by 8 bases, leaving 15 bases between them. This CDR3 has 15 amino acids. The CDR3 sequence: CASSLAILGGDEQFF. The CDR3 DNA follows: TGCGCCAGCAGCTTGGCTATTTTAGGAGGGGATGAGCAGTTCTTC.

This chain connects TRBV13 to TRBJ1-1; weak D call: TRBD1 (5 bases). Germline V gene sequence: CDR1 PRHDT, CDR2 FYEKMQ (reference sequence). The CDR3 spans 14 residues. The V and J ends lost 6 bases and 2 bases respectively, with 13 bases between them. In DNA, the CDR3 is TGTGCCAGCAGTTTGGGGGGACCCAACACTGAAGCTTTCTTT. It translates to CASSLGGPNTEAFF.

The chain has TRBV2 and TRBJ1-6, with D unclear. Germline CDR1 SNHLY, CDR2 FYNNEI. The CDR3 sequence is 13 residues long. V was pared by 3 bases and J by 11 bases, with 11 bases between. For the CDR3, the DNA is TGTGCCAGCAGTGACCGGGGAAGGACACCCCTCCACTTT. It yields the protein CASSDRGRTPLHF.

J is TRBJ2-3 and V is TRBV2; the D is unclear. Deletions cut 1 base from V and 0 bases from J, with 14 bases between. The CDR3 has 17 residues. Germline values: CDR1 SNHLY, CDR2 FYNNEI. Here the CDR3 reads CASSEVGYTESTDTQYF. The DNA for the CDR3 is TGTGCCAGCAGTGAAGTCGGCTACACAGAAAGCACAGATACGCAGTATTTT.

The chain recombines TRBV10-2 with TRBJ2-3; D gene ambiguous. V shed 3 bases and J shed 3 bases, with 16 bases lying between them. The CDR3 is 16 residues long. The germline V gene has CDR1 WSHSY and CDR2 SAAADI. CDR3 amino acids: CASSDLPFVITDTQYF. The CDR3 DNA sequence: TGCGCCAGCAGTGATCTTCCGTTCGTTATAACAGATACGCAGTATTTT.

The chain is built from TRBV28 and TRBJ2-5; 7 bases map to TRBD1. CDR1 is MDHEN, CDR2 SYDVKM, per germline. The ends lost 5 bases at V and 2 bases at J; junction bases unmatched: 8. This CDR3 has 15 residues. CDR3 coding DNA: TGTGCCAGCAGTATTATCGGGACAGCGCAAGAGACCCAGTACTTC. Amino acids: CASSIIGTAQETQYF.

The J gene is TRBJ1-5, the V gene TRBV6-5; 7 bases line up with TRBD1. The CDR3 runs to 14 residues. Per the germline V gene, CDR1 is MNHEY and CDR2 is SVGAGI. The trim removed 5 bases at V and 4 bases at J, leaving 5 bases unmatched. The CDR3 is CASSPTGYNQPQHF. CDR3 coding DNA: TGTGCCAGCAGTCCGACAGGGTATAATCAGCCCCAGCATTTT.